The T cell receptor (beta chain) described here comes from a study of blood T cell repertoires in COVID-19. Study context: Whether acute or convalescent, the COVID-19 samples came from the United States, Italy and Spain. T cells, B-cell-depleted T cells, or PBMCs supplied cDNA or gDNA.

Per the original methods: Estimation of nucleated cell counts relied on the amplification of reference gene primers. Using immunoSEQ multiplex PCR, the repertoire was profiled, and TCRdb retains in-frame clones only, with some absent. V, J and clone size were drawn from that table, and D and trimming were deduced from the DNA. Seen here are roughly 260,000 clones, approximately 86% observed once, and the top ten hold 4.9%. V was cut by 2 bases and J by 4 bases, with 9 bases left in between. The CDR3 extends over 13 amino acids. Germline CDR1 MNHEY, CDR2 SMNVEV (reference sequence). This rearrangement joins TRBV27 to TRBJ2-7; D may be TRBD1 (5 bases). This clonotype was sampled from an elderly woman with active or convalescent COVID-19. Material for sequencing was peripheral blood. The chain's CDR3 is CASSLKGYYEQYF. The CDR3 nucleotides read TGTGCCAGCAGTTTAAAGGGGTATTACGAGCAGTACTTC.